This record covers a single T cell receptor (beta chain). Its cognate antigen is unknown. This sample is part of a study of T cells in Graves' hyperthyroidism and ophthalmopathy. Overall study results and limits: Researchers report that a 13 V-J model separated ophthalmopathy from stable hyperthyroidism. Expanded thyroid clonotypes (above 0.001) were mostly also found in blood.

TCR beta CDR3 sequences were amplified from RNA transcripts. First-round RT-PCR of the TCR CDR3 relied on the HTBI primer set. TCRdb ran MiXCR on the multiplex PCR reads and lists one entry per CDR3 protein. The sample holds 400,000 to 600,000 distinct CDR3 sequences, roughly 15% seen once. This CDR3 contains 15 residues. Trimming removed 4 bases from V and 6 bases from J; junction bases left unmatched: 7. Germline loops: CDR1 MNHEY, CDR2 SVGEGT. The specimen sequenced was blood. The sequence derives from a woman aged 25 to 39 with Graves' ophthalmopathy. The chain combines TRBV6-2 or TRBV6-3 with TRBJ2-1; 9 nucleotides line up with TRBD1. The CDR3 region has the DNA TGTGCCAGCAGTTTCGACAGGGGGAGGTTCAATGAGCAGTTCTTC. This sequence encodes CASSFDRGRFNEQFF.